These 27 T cell receptor beta chains share one sample of origin, sequenced in a study of beta chain features in type 1 diabetes. Expressed TCRB transcripts were sequenced because the isolated RNA had all been reverse transcribed beforehand. Sequenced by immunoSEQ multiplex PCR; TCRdb stores in-frame clones only, minus some. This sample has 620,000 or so clones, with about 14% found just once. Material for sequencing was naive CD4+ T cells from blood. These receptors were obtained from a man aged 18 to 30 in good health.

The genes are TRBV10-3 and TRBJ2-1; TRBD2 matches at 10 bases. Germline CDR1 reads ENHRY; CDR2 reads SYGVKD. V lost 5 bases to trimming and J lost 6 bases; unmatched junction nucleotides: 10. The CDR3 is made up of 16 amino acids. This CDR3 reads CAISPGLSGGANEQFF. As DNA, the CDR3 is TGTGCCATCAGTCCCGGACTAAGCGGGGGGGCCAATGAGCAGTTCTTC.

Only a few counts were recorded for this clone. This chain uses TRBV7-2 with TRBJ2-3, with D unresolved. Germline values: CDR1 SGHTA, CDR2 FQGNSA. Trimming shortened V by 0 bases and J by 2 bases, and 15 bases separated the two germline ends. The CDR3 spans 17 residues. CDR3 DNA sequence: TGTGCCAGCAGCTTAGCGGGGTTAGGGCGTCTCACAGATACGCAGTATTTT. This codes for CASSLAGLGRLTDTQYF.

This clone was observed a few times. The chain uses TRBV13 and TRBJ1-1; 7 bases line up with TRBD1. V gave up 6 bases and J gave up 6 bases; unmatched junction bases: 10. CDR1 is PRHDT, CDR2 FYEKMQ, per germline (reference sequence). This CDR3 region has 14 residues. The DNA for the CDR3 is TGTGCCAGCAGACTAGACAGGGCGGTCGCTGAAGCTTTCTTT. Translation: CASRLDRAVAEAFF.

The V call is TRBV6-6, the J call TRBJ2-5; perhaps TRBD2 as D (6 bases). V shed 0 bases and J shed 2 bases, with 13 bases lying between them. The CDR3 extends over 16 amino acids. CDR1 and CDR2 from the germline V gene are MNHNY and SVGAGI (reference sequence). The CDR3 bases are TGTGCCAGCAGTTACTCGGGTGGAGGGCTACAAGAGACCCAGTACTTC. Translation gives CASSYSGGGLQETQYF.

The chain recombines TRBV28 with TRBJ2-7; weak D call: TRBD1 (5 bases). Between the trimmed V and J ends, which lost 7 bases and 2 bases, there was a span of 18 bases. The CDR3 length is 15 residues. The germline CDR1 and CDR2 sequences are MDHEN and SYDVKM. The CDR3 nucleotides are TGTGCCAGCATTAGGGGCTTGGCGTCGGCCTACGAGCAGTACTTC. The encoded protein is CASIRGLASAYEQYF.

This clone was counted a few times. The J gene is TRBJ1-6, the V gene TRBV30, with TRBD1 identical over 7 bases. CDR1 and CDR2 from the germline V gene are GTSNPN and SVGIG (reference sequence). CDR3 size: 15 residues. V lost 5 bases, J lost 14 bases, and 18 bases stayed unmatched. The DNA of the CDR3 is TGTGCCTGGTCTCTCGGGACAGCGGTTAATCGGGCCCTCCACTTT. Translated: CAWSLGTAVNRALHF.

This clone was seen a handful of times. J is TRBJ2-2 and V is TRBV7-6, with unresolved D. Germline CDR1 SGHVS, CDR2 FNYEAQ. This CDR3 spans 14 amino acids. Deletions cut 5 bases from V and 6 bases from J, with 13 bases between. The CDR3 protein is CASSQRPAAGELFF. CDR3 in DNA: TGTGCCAGCAGCCAGCGACCCGCCGCCGGGGAGCTGTTTTTT.

The V gene is TRBV7-9, the J gene TRBJ1-1, with D unresolved. The V gene's germline CDR1 is SEHNR and CDR2 FQNEAQ (reference sequence). V gave up 3 bases and J gave up 0 bases, with 8 bases separating them. The CDR3 sequence is 14 residues long. The CDR3 nucleotides are TGTGCCAGCAGCTTCAGTCAGTTGAACACTGAAGCTTTCTTT. Amino acid sequence: CASSFSQLNTEAFF. Looking up the rest from reference TRBV7-9 and TRBJ1-1 gives the full variable domain: DTGVSQNPRHKITKRGQNVTFRCDPISEHNRLYWYRQTLGQGPEFLTYFQNEAQLEKSRLLSDRFSAERPKGSFSTLEIQRTEQGDSAMYLCASSFSQLNTEAFFGQGTRLTVV.

This clone was recorded a few times. The rearrangement joins TRBV5-1 to TRBJ1-2; a possible D gene is TRBD1 (6 bases). This CDR3 has 15 residues. Per germline, CDR1 SGHRS and CDR2 YFSETQ. Trimming took 0 bases from V and 3 from J, leaving 12 bases between them. This chain's CDR3 is CASSLALQGDYGYTF. In nucleotides, the CDR3 is TGCGCCAGCAGCTTGGCCTTACAGGGAGACTATGGCTACACCTTC.

The chain recombines TRBV7-2 with TRBJ2-1, with 9 bases fitting TRBD2. The germline V gene has CDR1 SGHTA and CDR2 FQGNSA. The CDR3 consists of 16 residues. V shed 5 bases and J 0 bases; nucleotides not matched to a gene: 5. This chain's CDR3 is CASSGGLAGSYNEQFF. DNA for the CDR3: TGTGCCAGCAGCGGGGGACTAGCAGGCTCCTACAATGAGCAGTTCTTC.

The rearrangement uses TRBV2 and TRBJ1-5, with a weak D call TRBD1 (5 bases). Germline V lookup: CDR1 SNHLY, CDR2 FYNNEI. The CDR3 length is 14 residues. Trimming pared 3 bases from V and 3 bases from J, leaving 9 bases between. This CDR3 is CASSDRVSNQPQHF. The CDR3 DNA is TGTGCCAGCAGTGACAGGGTTTCCAATCAGCCCCAGCATTTT.

Written as DNA, the CDR3 is TGTGCCAGCGACAGGAAGGGATCTGGAGCTTTCTTT. It yields the protein CASDRKGSGAFF. The chain joins TRBV30 to TRBJ1-1, with D tentatively TRBD1 (6 bases). The CDR3 sequence is 12 residues long. The V end lost 8 bases, the J end lost 10 bases, and 20 bases lay between the germline ends. From germline, CDR1 is GTSNPN and CDR2 SVGIG (reference sequence).

J is TRBJ2-7 and V is TRBV5-8, with D possibly being TRBD1 (5 bases). With 3 bases removed from V and 8 bases from J, the gap between germline ends came to 24 bases. CDR1 and CDR2 from the germline V gene are SGHTS and YDEGEE. The CDR3 is 16 amino acids. CDR3 bases: TGTGCCAGCAGCTATGTTATAGGGCAGGGTGTCGGAAAGCAGTACTTC. This translates into CASSYVIGQGVGKQYF.

This clone was counted a few times. The V and J genes are TRBV7-3 and TRBJ2-2; TRBD1 matches 8 bases. J lost 0 bases, V lost 5 bases, and 5 bases had no gene match. Germline CDR1 is SGHTA and CDR2 is FQGTGA. This CDR3 is 16 amino acids long. As DNA, the CDR3 is TGTGCCAGCAGCGCACAACAGGGGGCGAACACCGGGGAGCTGTTTTTT. This codes for CASSAQQGANTGELFF.

This clone was seen a few times. The chain combines TRBV7-2 with TRBJ2-4, with a weak D call TRBD2 (5 bases). Germline assignment: CDR1 SGHTA and CDR2 FQGNSA. CDR3 length: 15 residues. The V gene lost 7 bases and the J gene lost 1 base, with 14 bases spanning the gap. Here the CDR3 DNA reads TGTGCCAGCAACACGGACCGAGGGGCCAAAAACATTCAGTACTTC. Amino acid sequence: CASNTDRGAKNIQYF. Combining the CDR3 with reference TRBV7-2 and TRBJ2-4 gives the whole variable domain GAGVSQSPSNKVTEKGKDVELRCDPISGHTALYWYRQSLGQGLEFLIYFQGNSAPDKSGLPSDRFSAERTGGSVSTLTIQRTQQEDSAVYLCASNTDRGAKNIQYFGAGTRLSVL.

This chain links TRBV9 with TRBJ2-5; D is perhaps TRBD1 (7 bases). Trimming pared 1 base from V and 4 bases from J, leaving 8 bases between. Germline CDR1 and CDR2: SGDLS and YYNGEE. CDR3 length equals 13 residues. CDR3: CASSVQGGETQYF. The DNA of the CDR3 is TGTGCCAGCAGCGTACAGGGGGGAGAGACCCAGTACTTC.

V usage is TRBV28 and J usage is TRBJ2-5; D unresolved. From germline, CDR1 is MDHEN and CDR2 SYDVKM. V lost 6 bases and J 7 bases, leaving 9 bases between the germline ends. The CDR3 consists of 11 residues. CDR3 amino acids: CASSSRGTQYF. The CDR3 nucleotides read TGTGCCAGCAGCTCACGAGGGACCCAGTACTTC.

This clone was seen a handful of times. The gene calls are TRBV2 and TRBJ1-5, with 9 bases that match TRBD1. J lost 3 bases, V lost 6 bases, and 6 bases had no gene match. Germline assignment: CDR1 SNHLY and CDR2 FYNNEI. This CDR3 is 15 amino acids long. The CDR3 reads CASRADRGDNQPQHF. As DNA, the CDR3 is TGTGCCAGCAGGGCGGACAGGGGTGACAATCAGCCCCAGCATTTT. The full variable domain, its missing parts supplied by reference TRBV2 and TRBJ1-5, is EPEVTQTPSHQVTQMGQEVILRCVPISNHLYFYWYRQILGQKVEFLVSFYNNEISEKSEIFDDQFSVERPDGSNFTLKIRSTKLEDSAMYFCASRADRGDNQPQHFGDGTRLSIL.

The chain couples TRBV18 to TRBJ2-5; D gene uncertain. CDR1 is KGHSH and CDR2 is LQKENI in the germline V gene. CDR3 length equals 15 residues. The germline V and J ends were trimmed by 2 bases and 4 bases, with 14 bases remaining between them. The chain's CDR3 is CASSPGSRSRETQYF. In DNA, the CDR3 is TGTGCCAGCTCACCAGGGTCTCGGTCGAGAGAGACCCAGTACTTC. The full variable domain, rest sourced from reference TRBV18 and TRBJ2-5, is NAGVMQNPRHLVRRRGQEARLRCSPMKGHSHVYWYRQLPEEGLKFMVYLQKENIIDESGMPKERFSAEFPKEGPSILRIQQVVRGDSAAYFCASSPGSRSRETQYFGPGTRLLVL.

There are a few counts of this clone. This rearrangement joins TRBV6-6 to TRBJ1-5, with D possibly TRBD1 on 6 matching bases. Germline CDR1 and CDR2: MNHNY and SVGAGI (reference sequence). There are 13 residues in the CDR3. V gave up 6 bases and J gave up 3 bases, with 9 bases separating them. CDR3 nucleotide sequence: TGTGCCAGCAGGGGGACAACCAATCAGCCCCAGCATTTT. It is translated as CASRGTTNQPQHF.

In its sample, this clone was seen a few times. The chain carries TRBV7-2 and TRBJ2-7; 7 bases align to TRBD1. Germline-derived CDR1 and CDR2 are SGHTA and FQGNSA. The CDR3 is made up of 14 amino acids. The trim removed 6 bases at V and 1 base at J, leaving 6 bases unmatched. The CDR3 nucleotides are TGTGCCAGCAGGTCCGGGACAGAGTCCTACGAGCAGTACTTC. As protein: CASRSGTESYEQYF.

This clone was detected only a few times. The chain combines TRBV10-3 with TRBJ2-7, with 7 bases aligning to TRBD1. The germline CDR1 and CDR2 sequences are ENHRY and SYGVKD. This CDR3 region has 14 residues. The J segment lost 2 bases and the V segment lost 4 bases, leaving 5 bases of the junction unmatched. The CDR3 here is CAISAGTETYEQYF. The DNA for the CDR3 is TGTGCCATCAGTGCCGGGACAGAGACCTACGAGCAGTACTTC.

This clone was seen more than once but under ten times. The V and J genes are TRBV11-2 and TRBJ2-3, with D maybe TRBD2 (6 bases). The germline CDR1 and CDR2 sequences are SGHAT and FQNNGV. CDR3 length equals 16 residues. Trimming left V 5 bases short and J 1 base short, with 16 bases between. The CDR3 DNA is TGTGCCAGCAGCCCCACGACTAGGCAAGGCACAGATACGCAGTATTTT. Its protein product is CASSPTTRQGTDTQYF.

The J gene is TRBJ2-1, the V gene TRBV7-2; 7 nucleotides align to TRBD2. Per germline, CDR1 SGHTA and CDR2 FQGNSA. The CDR3 has 13 amino acids. The junction had 4 bases not matched to a gene; V was cut back by 2 bases and J by 9 bases. CDR3 sequence: CASSLKRGGEQFF. Written as DNA, the CDR3 is TGTGCCAGCAGCTTAAAGCGGGGTGGTGAGCAGTTCTTC.

The chain carries TRBV18 and TRBJ1-1, with TRBD1 matching over 9 bases. This CDR3 is built from 16 residues. CDR1 and CDR2 from the germline V gene are KGHSH and LQKENI. The ends lost 5 bases at V and 2 bases at J; junction bases unmatched: 9. DNA of the CDR3: TGTGCCAGCTCATCCGGGACAGGGTATGAAAACACTGAAGCTTTCTTT. Translated, it gives CASSSGTGYENTEAFF.

This clone was observed a handful of times. The chain couples TRBV7-2 to TRBJ2-6; D uncertain. Looked up from germline, CDR1 is SGHTA and CDR2 is FQGNSA. Trimming left V 1 base short and J 0 bases short, with 10 bases between. The CDR3 loop spans 17 amino acids. CDR3 loop: CASSLGQVRSGANVLTF. In DNA, the CDR3 is TGTGCCAGCAGCTTAGGTCAGGTCCGCTCTGGGGCCAACGTCCTGACTTTC.

This clone appeared a few times. The genes are TRBV18 and TRBJ2-2, with a tentative D call TRBD1 (6 bases). Germline CDR1 and CDR2: KGHSH and LQKENI. V was clipped by 3 bases and J by 1 base, with 12 bases between them. The CDR3 is 16 residues long. CDR3 residues: CASSPDSFLNTGELFF. In nucleotides, the CDR3 is TGTGCCAGCTCACCGGACAGCTTTCTGAACACCGGGGAGCTGTTTTTT.